The 20 T cell receptor beta chains presented below share a single source sample, sequenced in a study of shared clonotypes between healthy human individuals. TCRdb's table, derived via immunoSEQ multiplex PCR, lists solely in-frame clones and lacks some. The table records approximately 1.4 million clones, around 98% of them present only once. The source material was naive CD4+ T cells sorted from blood. Subset noted: CD45RA+ positively selected. The receptors shown here come from a man aged 25 to 45 in good health.

There are a few counts of this clone. This chain joins TRBV28 and TRBJ1-5; no firm D call. Trimming took 4 bases from V and 6 from J, leaving 10 bases between them. This CDR3 region has 13 residues. The germline V gene encodes CDR1 MDHEN and CDR2 SYDVKM. The CDR3 protein is CASSSPTIQPQHF. CDR3 nucleotides: TGTGCCAGCAGTTCCCCTACGATTCAGCCCCAGCATTTT.

The rearrangement links TRBV29-1 to TRBJ2-2, with TRBD2 matching over 7 bases. CDR3 length equals 15 residues. J lost 0 bases, V lost 7 bases, and 8 bases had no gene match. The germline V gene has CDR1 SQVTM and CDR2 ANQGSEA. This CDR3 is CSAREAGPNTGELFF. In DNA form, the CDR3 reads TGCAGCGCCCGTGAAGCGGGACCGAACACCGGGGAGCTGTTTTTT.

The chain uses TRBV11-3 and TRBJ2-1; D call uncertain. Between the trimmed V and J ends, which lost 1 base and 0 bases, there was a span of 7 bases. Germline-derived CDR1 and CDR2 are SGHNT and YENEEA. This CDR3 contains 15 residues. The CDR3 bases are TGTGCCAGCAGCTTAGGATCGGGCTCCTACAATGAGCAGTTCTTC. It translates to CASSLGSGSYNEQFF.

The chain links TRBV4-1 to TRBJ1-5; tentatively, D is TRBD1 (6 bases). V lost 1 base, J lost 3 bases, and 13 bases lay in between. Per the germline V gene, CDR1 is MGHRA and CDR2 is YSYEKL. This CDR3 has 16 amino acids. CDR3 region: CASSQAGQRFNQPQHF. The CDR3 region has the DNA TGCGCCAGCAGCCAAGCTGGACAGAGATTCAATCAGCCCCAGCATTTT.

The chain combines TRBV5-5 with TRBJ2-1; 11 bases agree with TRBD2. This CDR3 contains 16 residues. The junction had 7 bases not matched to a gene; V was cut back by 4 bases and J by 4 bases. Germline assignment: CDR1 SGHKS and CDR2 YYEKEE (reference sequence). For the CDR3, the DNA is TGTGCCAGCAGCCGAAGGACTAGCGGGCTTTACAATGAGCAGTTCTTC. Encoded protein: CASSRRTSGLYNEQFF.

The V and J genes are TRBV7-3 and TRBJ2-7, with D perhaps TRBD2 (6 bases). V gave up 2 bases and J gave up 2 bases, with 13 bases separating them. This CDR3 region has 15 residues. CDR1 and CDR2 (germline): SGHTA, FQGTGA. CDR3 nucleotides: TGTGCCAGCAGCTTATTACAGCGGGCGACCTACGAGCAGTACTTC. Its translation is CASSLLQRATYEQYF.

The count of this clone is one. The CDR3 spells CASSLGPTLVEQYF. In DNA, the CDR3 is TGTGCCAGCAGCTTAGGCCCCACCCTCGTCGAGCAGTACTTC. The J gene is TRBJ2-7, the V gene TRBV5-4; no definite D call. V lost 2 bases to trimming and J lost 6 bases, with 15 bases between them. The V gene's germline CDR1 is SGHNT and CDR2 YYREEE (reference sequence). CDR3 length: 14 amino acids.

This chain uses TRBV9 with TRBJ2-5; the match to TRBD2 covers 8 bases. J gave up 5 bases and V 4 bases, and 4 bases lay outside the gene matches. The CDR3 extends over 13 amino acids. The germline gives CDR1 SGDLS, CDR2 YYNGEE. This CDR3 is CASSMGLEETQYF. CDR3 nucleotide sequence: TGTGCCAGCAGCATGGGACTAGAGGAGACCCAGTACTTC. Supplemented by reference TRBV9 and TRBJ2-5, the full variable domain reads DSGVTQTPKHLITATGQRVTLRCSPRSGDLSVYWYQQSLDQGLQFLIQYYNGEERAKGNILERFSAQQFPDLHSELNLSSLELGDSALYFCASSMGLEETQYFGPGTRLLVL.

The V and J genes are TRBV19 and TRBJ2-4, with D hard to call. The length of the CDR3 is 20 residues. Per the germline V gene, CDR1 is LNHDA and CDR2 is SQIVND (reference sequence). V was trimmed by 1 base and J by 0 bases, leaving 22 bases between them. The CDR3 DNA is TGTGCCAGTAGTATAGCGGCGATCAGGCGTGAGTCTGTAGCCAAAAACATTCAGTACTTC. Amino acids: CASSIAAIRRESVAKNIQYF.

V gene TRBV29-1 combines with J gene TRBJ2-1; TRBD2 matches at 9 bases. Looked up from germline, CDR1 is SQVTM and CDR2 is ANQGSEA. V lost 0 bases, J lost 1 base, and 7 bases stayed unmatched. The CDR3 has 17 residues. CDR3 sequence: CSVEDRHSGSSYNEQFF. CDR3 in DNA: TGCAGCGTTGAAGATCGCCATAGCGGGAGTTCCTACAATGAGCAGTTCTTC.

Only one count was recorded for this clone. The chain is built from TRBV5-4 and TRBJ2-1; 10 bases fit TRBD1. Losses at the gene ends were 4 bases for V and 3 bases for J; bases not matched to a gene: 4. Looked up from germline, CDR1 is SGHNT and CDR2 is YYREEE (reference sequence). The CDR3 is made up of 15 amino acids. In DNA, the CDR3 is TGTGCCAGCAGCCCCCGGGACAGGGGCTACAATGAGCAGTTCTTC. It encodes CASSPRDRGYNEQFF.

The chain has TRBV2 and TRBJ2-6, with D maybe TRBD2 (6 bases). The CDR3 is 20 amino acids. V shed 6 bases and J shed 0 bases, with 24 bases lying between them. Germline lookup yields CDR1 SNHLY and CDR2 FYNNEI. The CDR3 here is CASRLEGGSSYLSGANVLTF. The DNA of the CDR3 is TGTGCCAGCAGACTGGAGGGTGGCAGTTCCTACCTCTCTGGGGCCAACGTCCTGACTTTC.

This sequence joins TRBV5-4 and TRBJ2-7; possible D gene TRBD2, 5 bases. This CDR3 has 15 residues. The V end was cut by 4 bases, the J end by 5 bases, with 19 bases between. In germline, CDR1 is SGHNT, CDR2 YYREEE (reference sequence). The CDR3 DNA follows: TGTGCCAGCAGCCGGCCCGGAGGATTAGTCGACGAGCAGTACTTC. Translated: CASSRPGGLVDEQYF.

V and J are TRBV6-6 and TRBJ2-7; the D is unclear. This CDR3 region has 14 residues. The V end was cut by 0 bases, the J end by 2 bases, with 8 bases between. CDR1 is MNHNY and CDR2 is SVGAGI in the germline V gene (reference sequence). The CDR3 nucleotides are TGTGCCAGCAGTTACTCGCCTGCCGCCTACGAGCAGTACTTC. This codes for CASSYSPAAYEQYF.

The chain carries TRBV6-4 and TRBJ2-7; D is perhaps TRBD1 or TRBD2 (5 bases each). The CDR3 is made up of 13 amino acids. Germline V gene data show CDR1 as MRHNA and CDR2 as SNTAGT. The V and J ends lost 6 bases and 3 bases respectively, with 12 bases between them. The CDR3 region has the DNA TGTGCCAGCAGGGGACCTAATTTCTACGAGCAGTACTTC. Its protein product is CASRGPNFYEQYF.

The V and J genes are TRBV18 and TRBJ1-2, with 7 bases identical to TRBD1. The CDR3 consists of 17 residues. The J segment lost 3 bases and the V segment lost 0 bases, leaving 10 bases of the junction unmatched. Germline assignment: CDR1 KGHSH and CDR2 LQKENI. In DNA, the CDR3 is TGTGCCAGCTCACCACCGGACAGGCGATCGATCCACTATGGCTACACCTTC. Translating gives CASSPPDRRSIHYGYTF.

The CDR3 DNA is TGTGCCAGCAGCCAAGCTGGACAGGGATACAATGAGCAGTTCTTC. Its translation: CASSQAGQGYNEQFF. The chain is built from TRBV4-2 and TRBJ2-1, with TRBD1 matching over 8 bases. The J segment lost 4 bases and the V segment lost 1 base, leaving 3 bases of the junction unmatched. The germline V gene has CDR1 LGHNA and CDR2 YNFKEQ. The CDR3 loop spans 15 amino acids.

The rearrangement joins TRBV4-1 to TRBJ2-2; 10 bases line up with TRBD1. V lost 9 bases to trimming and J lost 1 base; unmatched junction nucleotides: 5. Germline V gene data show CDR1 as MGHRA and CDR2 as YSYEKL. The CDR3 contains 15 residues. CDR3: CASSGTGVNTGELFF. In DNA, the CDR3 is TGCGCCAGTTCCGGGACAGGGGTGAACACCGGGGAGCTGTTTTTT.

In this sample, this clone turned up once. V and J are TRBV5-1 and TRBJ1-4; perhaps TRBD1 as D (6 bases). Trimming pared 0 bases from V and 6 bases from J, leaving 15 bases between. CDR1 and CDR2 from the germline V gene are SGHRS and YFSETQ. This CDR3 region has 16 residues. The CDR3: CASSLGTGRIDEKLFF. CDR3 DNA sequence: TGCGCCAGCAGCTTGGGAACAGGGAGGATAGATGAAAAACTGTTTTTT.

This sequence joins TRBV18 and TRBJ1-5; tentatively, D is TRBD1 (5 bases). V dropped 3 bases and J dropped 1 base, with 10 bases sitting between them. Germline lookup yields CDR1 KGHSH and CDR2 LQKENI. This CDR3 has 15 amino acids. Here the CDR3 DNA reads TGTGCCAGCTCACCGCAGGACACAAGCAATCAGCCCCAGCATTTT. Translated, it gives CASSPQDTSNQPQHF.